This passage covers 24 T cell receptor beta chains from one sample sequenced in a study of blood T cell repertoires in COVID-19. Clones were read by immunoSEQ multiplex PCR, and TCRdb kept only the in-frame ones, dropping some. The sample consists of nearly 60,000 clones, about 84% of them appearing once. Sample: peripheral blood. The receptors derive from a man aged 40-50 years with active COVID-19.

The CDR3 DNA is TGTGCCAGCAGTCTTGGCCTGGGACAGGAGACGCAGTATTTT. Encoded protein: CASSLGLGQETQYF. This rearrangement joins TRBV6-5 to TRBJ2-3, with TRBD1 identical over 8 bases. This CDR3 has 14 residues. Trimming removed 5 bases from V and 9 bases from J; junction bases left unmatched: 10. Per germline, CDR1 MNHEY and CDR2 SVGAGI.

The rearrangement links TRBV19 to TRBJ1-1; D is uncertain. Trimming removed 5 bases from V and 2 bases from J, with 15 bases in between. Looked up from germline, CDR1 is LNHDA and CDR2 is SQIVND (reference sequence). CDR3 length equals 15 residues. In DNA form, the CDR3 reads TGTGCCAGTAGTCTAGCCGGGTCCTCTAACACTGAAGCTTTCTTT. Encoded protein: CASSLAGSSNTEAFF.

This chain links TRBV12-3 or TRBV12-4 with TRBJ2-7; D call uncertain. V was pared by 3 bases and J by 2 bases, with 8 bases between. The CDR3 spans 13 residues. In DNA form, the CDR3 reads TGTGCCAGCAGTTTTGAGGTCCCCTACGAGCAGTACTTC. The encoded protein is CASSFEVPYEQYF.

Only a few counts were recorded for this clone. The rearrangement uses TRBV4-1 and TRBJ1-3, with D possibly being TRBD1 (6 bases). CDR1 is MGHRA and CDR2 is YSYEKL in the germline V gene. The CDR3 has 17 amino acids. V lost 0 bases, J lost 2 bases, and 14 bases lay in between. The chain's CDR3 is CASSQDPLGAAGNTIYF. The CDR3 nucleotides are TGCGCCAGCAGCCAAGATCCTTTGGGGGCGGCTGGAAACACCATATATTTT.

The rearrangement uses TRBV6-5 and TRBJ1-6; 7 bases map to TRBD1. The CDR3 has 14 amino acids. Germline CDR1 reads MNHEY; CDR2 reads SVGAGI. V gave up 8 bases and J gave up 10 bases; unmatched junction bases: 11. CDR3 DNA: TGTGCCAGCGCCGGAGGGGGCGGGGGGTCACCCCTCCACTTT. This gives the protein CASAGGGGGSPLHF.

The genes are TRBV6-6 and TRBJ2-7; tentatively, D is TRBD1 (6 bases). V was shortened by 6 bases and J by 0 bases, with 6 bases between the two germline ends. CDR1 and CDR2 (germline): MNHNY, SVGAGI (reference sequence). This CDR3 comprises 12 residues. CDR3 residues: CASSRGSYEQYF. The CDR3 region has the DNA TGTGCCAGCAGCAGGGGCTCCTACGAGCAGTACTTC.

V and J are TRBV5-1 and TRBJ2-7; 8 nucleotides line up with TRBD1. The germline V gene encodes CDR1 SGHRS and CDR2 YFSETQ. The V and J ends lost 3 bases and 0 bases, in that order; junction bases with no gene match: 8. The length of the CDR3 is 16 residues. The CDR3: CASSSIPGGSSYEQYF. The CDR3 nucleotides read TGCGCCAGCAGCTCTATTCCAGGGGGCAGCTCCTACGAGCAGTACTTC.

The V and J genes are TRBV7-9 and TRBJ2-7, with TRBD2 matching over 12 bases. Losses at the gene ends were 4 bases for V and 7 bases for J; bases not matched to a gene: 8. The germline V gene encodes CDR1 SEHNR and CDR2 FQNEAQ (reference sequence). The CDR3 runs to 15 residues. CDR3 protein: CASSSRLAGVEEQYF. The CDR3 region has the DNA TGTGCCAGCAGCTCCAGACTAGCGGGAGTCGAGGAGCAGTACTTC.

The rearrangement uses TRBV5-1 and TRBJ1-6, with 11 bases lining up with TRBD1. Germline trimming cut 0 bases from V and 10 bases from J; bases unmatched to any gene: 12. This CDR3 region has 18 residues. Germline lookup yields CDR1 SGHRS and CDR2 YFSETQ. The CDR3 reads CASSLGGNPGTGGSPLHF. The CDR3 bases are TGCGCCAGCAGCTTGGGGGGGAACCCCGGGACAGGGGGATCACCCCTCCACTTT.

The chain employs TRBV7-9 and TRBJ1-2, with D possibly matching TRBD1 (6 bases). There are 15 residues in the CDR3. CDR1 SEHNR and CDR2 FQNEAQ come from the germline V gene (reference sequence). The V and J ends lost 5 bases and 6 bases respectively, with 19 bases between them. This CDR3 reads CASSPQIDRLHGYTF. CDR3 bases: TGTGCCAGCAGCCCCCAGATCGACAGGCTCCATGGCTACACCTTC.

The chain links TRBV7-6 to TRBJ1-4; 7 bases align to TRBD1. CDR1 is SGHVS, CDR2 FNYEAQ, per germline. The CDR3 is 15 amino acids. Germline trimming cut 5 bases from V and 5 bases from J; bases unmatched to any gene: 8. The CDR3 region has the DNA TGTGCCAGCAGCCGCTCCGGGACAGACAATGAAAAACTGTTTTTT. It encodes CASSRSGTDNEKLFF.

The chain uses TRBV27 and TRBJ2-6, with TRBD1 identical over 9 bases. CDR1 is MNHEY, CDR2 SMNVEV, per germline (reference sequence). The CDR3 runs 16 residues. The V segment lost 6 bases and the J segment 3 bases; nucleotides outside the gene matches: 6. The CDR3 nucleotides are TGTGCCAGCAGGGATACAGGGGGCGTTGGGGCCAACGTCCTGACTTTC. It translates to CASRDTGGVGANVLTF.

This chain connects TRBV10-3 to TRBJ2-7, with D possibly being TRBD2 (7 bases). Per germline, CDR1 ENHRY and CDR2 SYGVKD. The CDR3 sequence is 14 residues long. Trimming removed 6 bases from V and 5 bases from J, with 17 bases in between. In nucleotides, the CDR3 is TGTGCCATCAGCCCTAGGGGGGGGGACAACGAGCAGTACTTC. Amino acid sequence: CAISPRGGDNEQYF.

This rearrangement joins TRBV19 to TRBJ2-1, with a tentative D call TRBD2 (6 bases). Looked up from germline, CDR1 is LNHDA and CDR2 is SQIVND (reference sequence). The V and J ends lost 5 bases and 0 bases respectively, with 8 bases between them. This CDR3 spans 14 amino acids. The CDR3 sequence: CASSVAVSYNEQFF. Here the CDR3 DNA reads TGTGCCAGTAGTGTAGCGGTCTCCTACAATGAGCAGTTCTTC. Filled out from reference TRBV19 and TRBJ2-1, the complete variable domain reads DGGITQSPKYLFRKEGQNVTLSCEQNLNHDAMYWYRQDPGQGLRLIYYSQIVNDFQKGDIAEGYSVSREKKESFPLTVTSAQKNPTAFYLCASSVAVSYNEQFFGPGTRLTVL.

This sequence joins TRBV10-2 and TRBJ2-2, with unresolved D. This CDR3 comprises 15 residues. Germline values: CDR1 WSHSY, CDR2 SAAADI. Trimming removed 6 bases at V and 1 base at J, with 12 bases between. The CDR3 protein is CASRISELNTGELFF. The CDR3 DNA reads TGCGCCAGCAGGATTAGTGAACTGAACACCGGGGAGCTGTTTTTT.

This clone has only a few counts. The J gene is TRBJ2-3, the V gene TRBV27; the D gene is possibly TRBD1 (6 bases). V shed 5 bases and J shed 2 bases, with 11 bases lying between them. CDR3 size: 14 residues. Per germline, CDR1 MNHEY and CDR2 SMNVEV (reference sequence). CDR3 protein: CASSHRADTDTQYF. DNA of the CDR3: TGTGCCAGCAGTCACAGGGCAGACACAGATACGCAGTATTTT.

This clone was seen only once. V usage is TRBV30 and J usage is TRBJ2-7; D remains ambiguous. Trimming shortened V by 1 base and J by 6 bases, and 7 bases separated the two germline ends. The CDR3 contains 11 residues. Germline CDR1 and CDR2: GTSNPN and SVGIG (reference sequence). The CDR3 is CAWSALSEQYF. CDR3 nucleotide sequence: TGTGCCTGGAGTGCGTTGAGCGAGCAGTACTTC.

The chain carries TRBV7-6 and TRBJ1-1; 7 positions agree with TRBD1. Per the germline V gene, CDR1 is SGHVS and CDR2 is FNYEAQ. This CDR3 region has 16 residues. Unmatched junction bases numbered 5, after V lost 1 base and J lost 0 bases. The CDR3 DNA reads as TGTGCCAGCAGCTTAGAGCGGACAGGCATGAACACTGAAGCTTTCTTT. Protein product: CASSLERTGMNTEAFF.

V is TRBV11-3 and J is TRBJ2-1; TRBD2 aligns across 8 bases. Per the germline V gene, CDR1 is SGHNT and CDR2 is YENEEA. The V segment lost 2 bases and the J segment 2 bases; nucleotides outside the gene matches: 5. This CDR3 is 16 amino acids long. The CDR3 spells CASSLSLAGTYNEQFF. In DNA form, the CDR3 reads TGTGCCAGCAGCTTATCATTAGCGGGGACCTACAATGAGCAGTTCTTC.

The V and J genes are TRBV4-2 and TRBJ2-3, with 7 bases lining up with TRBD1. The CDR3 consists of 14 residues. Germline trimming cut 4 bases from V and 5 bases from J; bases unmatched to any gene: 6. Looked up from germline, CDR1 is LGHNA and CDR2 is YNFKEQ. The CDR3, as DNA: TGTGCCAGCAGCCCACCCCAGGGGGAAGATACGCAGTATTTT. Translated, it gives CASSPPQGEDTQYF.

This chain uses TRBV7-6 with TRBJ2-1, with 7 positions matching TRBD2. CDR3 length: 15 amino acids. Per the germline V gene, CDR1 is SGHVS and CDR2 is FNYEAQ. V lost 0 bases to trimming and J lost 8 bases; unmatched junction nucleotides: 7. The CDR3 sequence is CASSLAGGPSDEQFF. The CDR3 coding sequence is TGTGCCAGCAGCTTAGCGGGAGGGCCTAGTGATGAGCAGTTCTTC.

V is TRBV29-1 and J is TRBJ2-3; 10 bases are a match to TRBD1. J was trimmed by 2 bases and V by 4 bases; bases with no gene match: 3. This CDR3 contains 14 residues. Germline V gene lookup returns CDR1 SQVTM and CDR2 ANQGSEA. The CDR3 is CSVGQGALTDTQYF. CDR3 nucleotides: TGCAGCGTTGGACAGGGGGCTCTCACAGATACGCAGTATTTT.

The chain has TRBV9 and TRBJ2-7; 11 bases line up with TRBD1. With 3 bases clipped from V and 3 bases from J, the junction kept 2 bases outside the gene matches. This CDR3 spans 14 amino acids. Germline CDR1 is SGDLS and CDR2 is YYNGEE. CDR3 loop: CASSAGTGGYEQYF. CDR3 in DNA: TGTGCCAGCAGCGCAGGGACAGGGGGCTACGAGCAGTACTTC.

The V and J genes are TRBV7-2 and TRBJ1-1; D perhaps matches TRBD1 (5 bases). Per the germline V gene, CDR1 is SGHTA and CDR2 is FQGNSA. CDR3 length equals 13 residues. Trimming took 3 bases from V and 3 from J, leaving 8 bases between them. The CDR3 DNA reads TGTGCCAGCAGCTTCTCGACAGACACTGAAGCTTTCTTT. This gives the protein CASSFSTDTEAFF.